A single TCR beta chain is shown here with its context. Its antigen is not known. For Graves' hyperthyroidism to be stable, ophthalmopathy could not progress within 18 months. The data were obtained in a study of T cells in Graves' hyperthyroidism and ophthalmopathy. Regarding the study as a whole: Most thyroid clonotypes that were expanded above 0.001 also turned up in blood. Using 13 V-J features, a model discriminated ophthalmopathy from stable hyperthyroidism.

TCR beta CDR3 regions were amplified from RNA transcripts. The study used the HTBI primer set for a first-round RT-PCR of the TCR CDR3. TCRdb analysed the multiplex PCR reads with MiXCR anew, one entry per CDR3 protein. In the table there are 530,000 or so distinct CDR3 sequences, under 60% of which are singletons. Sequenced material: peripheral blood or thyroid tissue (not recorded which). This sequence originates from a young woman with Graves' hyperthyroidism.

This CDR3 is CSARRGDNSPLHF. The CDR3, as DNA: TGCAGTGCTAGACGGGGAGACAATTCACCCCTCCACTTT. The chain is built from TRBV20-1 and TRBJ1-6; no definite D call. Per germline, CDR1 DFQATT and CDR2 SNEGSKA (reference sequence). The CDR3 is 13 amino acids. Trimming cost V 2 bases and J 7 bases, with 9 bases left between them.